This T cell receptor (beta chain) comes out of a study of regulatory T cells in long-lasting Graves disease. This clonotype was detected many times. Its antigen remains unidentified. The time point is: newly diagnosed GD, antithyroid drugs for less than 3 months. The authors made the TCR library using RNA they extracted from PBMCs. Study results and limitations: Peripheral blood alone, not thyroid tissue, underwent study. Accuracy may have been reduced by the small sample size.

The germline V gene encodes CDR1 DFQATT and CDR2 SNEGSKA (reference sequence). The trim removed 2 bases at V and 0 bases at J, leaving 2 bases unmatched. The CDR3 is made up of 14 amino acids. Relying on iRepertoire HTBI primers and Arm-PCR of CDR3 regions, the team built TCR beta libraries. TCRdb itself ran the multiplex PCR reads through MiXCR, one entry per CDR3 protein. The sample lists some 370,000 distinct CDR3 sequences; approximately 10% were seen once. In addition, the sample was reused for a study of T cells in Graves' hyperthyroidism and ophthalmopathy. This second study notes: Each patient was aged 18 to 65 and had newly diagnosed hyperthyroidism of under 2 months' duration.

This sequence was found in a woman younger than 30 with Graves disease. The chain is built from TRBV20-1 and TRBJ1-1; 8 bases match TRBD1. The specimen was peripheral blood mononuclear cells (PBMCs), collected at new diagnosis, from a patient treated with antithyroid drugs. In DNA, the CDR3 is TGCAGTGCTAGACAGGGGGCAATGAACACTGAAGCTTTCTTT. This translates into CSARQGAMNTEAFF.